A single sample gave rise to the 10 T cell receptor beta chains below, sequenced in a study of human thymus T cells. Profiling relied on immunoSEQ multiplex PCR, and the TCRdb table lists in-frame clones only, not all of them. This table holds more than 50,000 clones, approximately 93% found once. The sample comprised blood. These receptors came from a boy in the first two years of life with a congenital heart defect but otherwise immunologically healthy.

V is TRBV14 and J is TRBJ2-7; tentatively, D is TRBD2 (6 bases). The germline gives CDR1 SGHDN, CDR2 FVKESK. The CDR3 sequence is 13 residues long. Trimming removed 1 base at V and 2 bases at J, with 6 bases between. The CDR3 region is CASSQGTTYEQYF. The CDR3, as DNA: TGTGCCAGCAGCCAAGGGACTACCTACGAGCAGTACTTC.

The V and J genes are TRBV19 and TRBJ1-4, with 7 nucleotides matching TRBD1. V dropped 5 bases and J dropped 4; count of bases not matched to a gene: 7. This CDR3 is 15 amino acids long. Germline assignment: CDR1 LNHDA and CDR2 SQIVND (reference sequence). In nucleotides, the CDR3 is TGTGCCAGTAGTCCCGGACAGGCCCGTAATGAAAAACTGTTTTTT. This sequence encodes CASSPGQARNEKLFF.

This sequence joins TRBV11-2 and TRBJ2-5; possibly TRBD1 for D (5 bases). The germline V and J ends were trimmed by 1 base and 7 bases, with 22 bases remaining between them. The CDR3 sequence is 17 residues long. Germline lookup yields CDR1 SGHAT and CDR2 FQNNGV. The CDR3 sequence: CASSLVEAGQGVGTQYF. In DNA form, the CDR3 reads TGTGCCAGCAGCTTAGTAGAGGCTGGACAAGGGGTCGGGACCCAGTACTTC.

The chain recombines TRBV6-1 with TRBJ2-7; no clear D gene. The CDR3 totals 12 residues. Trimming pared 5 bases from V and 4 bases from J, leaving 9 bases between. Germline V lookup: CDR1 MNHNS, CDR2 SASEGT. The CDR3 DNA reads TGTGCCAGCAGTACCGCCGGGTACGAGCAGTACTTC. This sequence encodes CASSTAGYEQYF.

The CDR3 loop is CASSRLAGGPETQYF. The CDR3 DNA is TGTGCCAGCAGCCGACTAGCGGGAGGGCCCGAGACCCAGTACTTC. The chain recombines TRBV27 with TRBJ2-5; 14 bases fit TRBD2. Germline V CDR1 and CDR2: MNHEY, SMNVEV (reference sequence). Losses at the gene ends were 6 bases for V and 5 bases for J; bases not matched to a gene: 5. The CDR3 runs to 15 residues.

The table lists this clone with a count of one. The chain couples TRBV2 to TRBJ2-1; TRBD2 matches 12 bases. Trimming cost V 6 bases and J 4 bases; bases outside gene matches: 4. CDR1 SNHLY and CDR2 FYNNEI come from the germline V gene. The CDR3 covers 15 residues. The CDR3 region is CASSLGLAGYNEQFF. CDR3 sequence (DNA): TGTGCCAGCAGCCTCGGACTAGCGGGGTACAATGAGCAGTTCTTC. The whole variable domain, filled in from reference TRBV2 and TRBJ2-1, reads EPEVTQTPSHQVTQMGQEVILRCVPISNHLYFYWYRQILGQKVEFLVSFYNNEISEKSEIFDDQFSVERPDGSNFTLKIRSTKLEDSAMYFCASSLGLAGYNEQFFGPGTRLTVL.

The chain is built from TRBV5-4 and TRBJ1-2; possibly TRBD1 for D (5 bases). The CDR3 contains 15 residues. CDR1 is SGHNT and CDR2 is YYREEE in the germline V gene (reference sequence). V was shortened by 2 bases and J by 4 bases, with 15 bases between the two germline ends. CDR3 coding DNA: TGTGCCAGCAGCTTAGAGGGGAGAGTGAGCTATGGCTACACCTTC. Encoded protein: CASSLEGRVSYGYTF.

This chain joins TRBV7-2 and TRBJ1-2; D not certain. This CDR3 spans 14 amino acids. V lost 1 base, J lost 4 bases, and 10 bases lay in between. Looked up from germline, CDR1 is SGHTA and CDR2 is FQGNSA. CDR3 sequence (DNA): TGTGCCAGCAGCTTAGAAATGTCAGGCTATGGCTACACCTTC. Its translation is CASSLEMSGYGYTF.

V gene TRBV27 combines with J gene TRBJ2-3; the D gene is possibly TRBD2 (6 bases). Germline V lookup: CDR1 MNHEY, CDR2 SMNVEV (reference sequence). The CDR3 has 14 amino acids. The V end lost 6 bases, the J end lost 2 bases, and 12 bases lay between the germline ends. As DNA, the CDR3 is TGTGCCAGCAGCGAGTGGGGGGACACAGATACGCAGTATTTT. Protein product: CASSEWGDTDTQYF.

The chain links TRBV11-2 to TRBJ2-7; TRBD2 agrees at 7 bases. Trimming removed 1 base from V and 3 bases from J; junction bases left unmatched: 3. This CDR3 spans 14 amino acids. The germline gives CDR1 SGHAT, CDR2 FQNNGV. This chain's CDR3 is CASSLAASGYEQYF. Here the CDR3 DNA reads TGTGCCAGCAGCTTAGCCGCTAGCGGCTACGAGCAGTACTTC.